This TCR beta chain was documented in a study of siplizumab effects on memory and regulatory T cells. Study findings and constraints: Confirmation that proliferating Tregs from siplizumab cultures had suppressive function was not obtained.

Of note for this clone: The antigen is not known.

Sequenced by immunoSEQ multiplex PCR; TCRdb stores in-frame clones only, minus some. Seen here are more than 85,000 clones, about 90% observed once, and the top ten hold roughly 15%. What was sequenced was CD4+ T cells sorted from blood. This clonotype originated in a human donor in good health.

CDR3: CSASFNEKLFF. As DNA, the CDR3 is TGCAGTGCGTCTTTTAATGAAAAACTGTTTTTT. V usage is TRBV20-1 and J usage is TRBJ1-4; D unclear. V lost 6 bases to trimming and J lost 4 bases, with 6 bases between them. CDR1 is DFQATT and CDR2 is SNEGSKA in the germline V gene (reference sequence). The CDR3 runs 11 residues.